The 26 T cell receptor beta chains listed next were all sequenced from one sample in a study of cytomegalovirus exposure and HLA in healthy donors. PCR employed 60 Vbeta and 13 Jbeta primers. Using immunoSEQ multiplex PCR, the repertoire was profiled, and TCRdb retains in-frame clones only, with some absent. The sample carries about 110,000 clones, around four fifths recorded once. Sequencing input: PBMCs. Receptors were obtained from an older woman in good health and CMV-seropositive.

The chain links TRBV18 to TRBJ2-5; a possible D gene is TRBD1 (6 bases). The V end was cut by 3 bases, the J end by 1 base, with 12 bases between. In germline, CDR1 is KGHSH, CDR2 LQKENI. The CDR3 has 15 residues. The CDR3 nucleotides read TGTGCCAGCTCACCCCGGACAGCCCTCCAAGAGACCCAGTACTTC. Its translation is CASSPRTALQETQYF.

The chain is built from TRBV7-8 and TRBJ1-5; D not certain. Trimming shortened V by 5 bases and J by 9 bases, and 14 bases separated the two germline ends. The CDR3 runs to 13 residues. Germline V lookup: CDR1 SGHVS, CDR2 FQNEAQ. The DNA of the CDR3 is TGTGCCAGCAGCCCACTCCCCGGTAGGCCCCAGCATTTT. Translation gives CASSPLPGRPQHF.

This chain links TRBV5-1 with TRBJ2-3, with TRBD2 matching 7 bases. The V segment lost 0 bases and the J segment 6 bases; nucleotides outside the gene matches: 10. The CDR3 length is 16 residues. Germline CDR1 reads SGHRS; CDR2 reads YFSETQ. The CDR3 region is CASSLGVAGEADTQYF. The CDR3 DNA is TGCGCCAGCAGCTTGGGCGTGGCGGGAGAGGCGGATACGCAGTATTTT. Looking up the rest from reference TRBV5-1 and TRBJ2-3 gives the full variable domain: KAGVTQTPRYLIKTRGQQVTLSCSPISGHRSVSWYQQTPGQGLQFLFEYFSETQRNKGNFPGRFSGRQFSNSRSEMNVSTLELGDSALYLCASSLGVAGEADTQYFGPGTRLTVL.

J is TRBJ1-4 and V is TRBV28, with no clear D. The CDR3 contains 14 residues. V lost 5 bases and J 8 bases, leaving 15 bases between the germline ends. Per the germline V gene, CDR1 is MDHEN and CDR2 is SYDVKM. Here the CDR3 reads CASSTPQVQEKLFF. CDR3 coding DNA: TGTGCCAGCAGTACACCTCAGGTTCAGGAAAAACTGTTTTTT. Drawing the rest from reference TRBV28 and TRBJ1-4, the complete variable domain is DVKVTQSSRYLVKRTGEKVFLECVQDMDHENMFWYRQDPGLGLRLIYFSYDVKMKEKGDIPEGYSVSREKKERFSLILESASTNQTSMYLCASSTPQVQEKLFFGSGTQLSVL.

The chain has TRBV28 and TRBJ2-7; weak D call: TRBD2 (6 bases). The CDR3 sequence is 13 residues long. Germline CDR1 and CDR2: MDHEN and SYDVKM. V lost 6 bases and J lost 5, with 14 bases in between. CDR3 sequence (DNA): TGTGCCAGCAGGAAGGAGGGGTTCCACGAGCAGTACTTC. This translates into CASRKEGFHEQYF.

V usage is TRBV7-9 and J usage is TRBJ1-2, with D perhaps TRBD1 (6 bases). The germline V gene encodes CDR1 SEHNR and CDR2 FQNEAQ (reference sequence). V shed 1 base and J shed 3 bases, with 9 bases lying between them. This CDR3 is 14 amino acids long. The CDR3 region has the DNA TGTGCCAGCAGCTTAGGTGGGGGCGACTATGGCTACACCTTC. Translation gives CASSLGGGDYGYTF.

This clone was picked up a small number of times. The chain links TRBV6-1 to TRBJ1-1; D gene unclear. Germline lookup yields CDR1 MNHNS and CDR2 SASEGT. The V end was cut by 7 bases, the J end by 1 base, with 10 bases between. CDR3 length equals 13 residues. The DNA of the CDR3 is TGTGCCAGCAAATTAGCGGAGAACACTGAAGCTTTCTTT. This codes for CASKLAENTEAFF.

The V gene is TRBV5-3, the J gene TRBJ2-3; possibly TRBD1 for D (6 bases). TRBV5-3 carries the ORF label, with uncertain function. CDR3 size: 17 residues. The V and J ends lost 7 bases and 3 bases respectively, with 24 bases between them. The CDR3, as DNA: TGTGCCAGAGGACAGCTAGTGGATCCCGAGGGGACAGATACGCAGTATTTT. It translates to CARGQLVDPEGTDTQYF.

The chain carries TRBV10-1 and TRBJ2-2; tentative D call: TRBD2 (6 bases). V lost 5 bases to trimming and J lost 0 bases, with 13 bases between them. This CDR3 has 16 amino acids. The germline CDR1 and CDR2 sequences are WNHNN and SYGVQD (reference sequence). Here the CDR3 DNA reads TGCGCCAGCAGTAGGAGGGTCAGACCGAACACCGGGGAGCTGTTTTTT. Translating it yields CASSRRVRPNTGELFF.

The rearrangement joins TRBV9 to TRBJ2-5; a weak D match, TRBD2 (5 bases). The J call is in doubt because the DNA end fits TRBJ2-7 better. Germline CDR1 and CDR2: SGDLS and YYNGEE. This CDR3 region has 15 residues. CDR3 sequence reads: CASSVGGTGKYEQYF. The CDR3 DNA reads TGTGCCAGCAGCGTAGGGGGAACGGGGAAATACGAGCAGTACTTC.

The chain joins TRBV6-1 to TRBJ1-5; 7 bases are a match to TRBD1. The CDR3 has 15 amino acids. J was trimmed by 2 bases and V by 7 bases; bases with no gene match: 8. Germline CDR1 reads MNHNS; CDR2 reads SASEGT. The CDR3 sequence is CASKVVGTGNQPQHF. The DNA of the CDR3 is TGTGCCAGCAAGGTGGTCGGGACAGGCAATCAGCCCCAGCATTTT.

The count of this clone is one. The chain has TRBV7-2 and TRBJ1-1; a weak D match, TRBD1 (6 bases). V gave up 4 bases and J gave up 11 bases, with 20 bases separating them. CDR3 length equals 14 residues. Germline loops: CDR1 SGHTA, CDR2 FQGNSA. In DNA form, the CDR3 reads TGTGCCAGCAGCTCCGGGGGGGCAGGGGAGCTCGCTTTCTTT. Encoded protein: CASSSGGAGELAFF.

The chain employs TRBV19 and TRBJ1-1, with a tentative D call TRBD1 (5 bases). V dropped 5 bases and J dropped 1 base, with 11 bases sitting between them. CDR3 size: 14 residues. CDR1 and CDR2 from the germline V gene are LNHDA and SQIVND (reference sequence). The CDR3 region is CASSRDSWNTEAFF. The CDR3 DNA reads TGTGCCAGTAGTCGGGACTCCTGGAACACTGAAGCTTTCTTT.

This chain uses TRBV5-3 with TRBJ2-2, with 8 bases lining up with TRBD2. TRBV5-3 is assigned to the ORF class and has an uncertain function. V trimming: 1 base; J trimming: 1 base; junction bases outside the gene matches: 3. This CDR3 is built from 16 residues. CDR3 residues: CARSLWAGGNTGELFF. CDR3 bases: TGTGCCAGAAGCTTGTGGGCGGGAGGGAACACCGGGGAGCTGTTTTTT.

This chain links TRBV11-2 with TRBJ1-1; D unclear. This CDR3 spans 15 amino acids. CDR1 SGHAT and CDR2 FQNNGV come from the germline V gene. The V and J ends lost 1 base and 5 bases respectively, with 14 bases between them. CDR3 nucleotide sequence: TGTGCCAGCAGCTTAGCCCTAAACGCGGGGACTGAAGCTTTCTTT. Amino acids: CASSLALNAGTEAFF. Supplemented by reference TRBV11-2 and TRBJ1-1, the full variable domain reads EAGVAQSPRYKIIEKRQSVAFWCNPISGHATLYWYQQILGQGPKLLIQFQNNGVVDDSQLPKDRFSAERLKGVDSTLKIQPAKLEDSAVYLCASSLALNAGTEAFFGQGTRLTVV.

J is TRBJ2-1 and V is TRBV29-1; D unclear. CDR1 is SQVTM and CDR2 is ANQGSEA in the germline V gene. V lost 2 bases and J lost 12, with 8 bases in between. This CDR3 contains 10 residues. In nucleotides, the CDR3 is TGCAGCGTTGAACAACTCGGGCAGTTCTTC. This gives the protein CSVEQLGQFF.

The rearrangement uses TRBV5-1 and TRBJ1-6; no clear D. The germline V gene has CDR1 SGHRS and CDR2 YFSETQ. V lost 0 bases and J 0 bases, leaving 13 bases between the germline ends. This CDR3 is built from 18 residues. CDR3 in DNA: TGCGCCAGCAGCTTGGGTCAGCGGTCCGGCTCCTATAATTCACCCCTCCACTTT. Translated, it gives CASSLGQRSGSYNSPLHF.

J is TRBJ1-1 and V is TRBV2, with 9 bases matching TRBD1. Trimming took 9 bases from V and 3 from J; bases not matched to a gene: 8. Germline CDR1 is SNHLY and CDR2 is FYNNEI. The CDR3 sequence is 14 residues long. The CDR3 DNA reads TGTGCCAGTTCATTACAGGGGGCGTACACTGAAGCTTTCTTT. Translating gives CASSLQGAYTEAFF.

In DNA, the CDR3 is TGCGCCAGCAGCCAGGTGACTAGCGGGCCGTACAATGAGCAGTTCTTC. Translation gives CASSQVTSGPYNEQFF. The chain carries TRBV4-1 and TRBJ2-1, with TRBD2 matching over 10 bases. After removal of 3 bases from V and 4 bases from J, the junction contained 6 bases not matched to a gene. This CDR3 is 16 amino acids long. CDR1 and CDR2 from the germline V gene are MGHRA and YSYEKL.

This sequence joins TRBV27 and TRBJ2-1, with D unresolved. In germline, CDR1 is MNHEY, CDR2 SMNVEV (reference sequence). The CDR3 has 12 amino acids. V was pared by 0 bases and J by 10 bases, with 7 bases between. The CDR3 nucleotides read TGTGCCAGCAGTTTATCTATGCGGGAGCAGTTCTTC. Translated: CASSLSMREQFF.

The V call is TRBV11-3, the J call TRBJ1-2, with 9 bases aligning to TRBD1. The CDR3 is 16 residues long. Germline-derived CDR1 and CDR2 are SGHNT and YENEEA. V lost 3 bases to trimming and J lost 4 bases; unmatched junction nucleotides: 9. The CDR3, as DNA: TGTGCCAGCAGCTTCGAAGGACAGGGGATCAGCTATGGCTACACCTTC. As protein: CASSFEGQGISYGYTF.

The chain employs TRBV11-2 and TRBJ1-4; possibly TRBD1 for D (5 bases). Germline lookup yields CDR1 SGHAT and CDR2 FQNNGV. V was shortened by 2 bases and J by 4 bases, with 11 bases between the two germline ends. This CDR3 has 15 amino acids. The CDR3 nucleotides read TGTGCCAGCAGCTTATACTTGGGGGGTAATGAAAAACTGTTTTTT. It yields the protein CASSLYLGGNEKLFF.

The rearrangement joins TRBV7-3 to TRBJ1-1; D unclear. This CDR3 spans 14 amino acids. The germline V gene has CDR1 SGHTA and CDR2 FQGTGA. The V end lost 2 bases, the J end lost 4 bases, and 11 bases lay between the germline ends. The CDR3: CASSLHGESTEAFF. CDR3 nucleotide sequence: TGTGCCAGCAGCTTACATGGGGAGAGCACTGAAGCTTTCTTT.

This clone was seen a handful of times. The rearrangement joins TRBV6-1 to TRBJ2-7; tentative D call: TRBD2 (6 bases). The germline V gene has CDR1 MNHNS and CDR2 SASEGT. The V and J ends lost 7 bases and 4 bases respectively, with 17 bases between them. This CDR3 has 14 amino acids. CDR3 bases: TGTGCCAGCAATTCGGGGGAGGAGGCGTACGAGCAGTACTTC. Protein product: CASNSGEEAYEQYF.

The CDR3 spells CASRQTGALSDTQYF. The CDR3 DNA sequence: TGTGCCAGCAGACAAACAGGGGCATTATCTGATACGCAGTATTTT. The chain combines TRBV6-1 with TRBJ2-3, with 7 positions matching TRBD1. There are 15 residues in the CDR3. CDR1 MNHNS and CDR2 SASEGT come from the germline V gene. Trimming removed 6 bases from V and 6 bases from J; junction bases left unmatched: 12.

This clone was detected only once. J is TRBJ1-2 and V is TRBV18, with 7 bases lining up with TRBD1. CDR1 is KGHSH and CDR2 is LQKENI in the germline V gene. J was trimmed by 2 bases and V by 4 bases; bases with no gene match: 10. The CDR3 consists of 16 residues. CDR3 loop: CASSLDRRPLNYGYTF. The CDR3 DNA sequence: TGTGCCAGCTCACTGGACAGGAGGCCTCTGAACTATGGCTACACCTTC.